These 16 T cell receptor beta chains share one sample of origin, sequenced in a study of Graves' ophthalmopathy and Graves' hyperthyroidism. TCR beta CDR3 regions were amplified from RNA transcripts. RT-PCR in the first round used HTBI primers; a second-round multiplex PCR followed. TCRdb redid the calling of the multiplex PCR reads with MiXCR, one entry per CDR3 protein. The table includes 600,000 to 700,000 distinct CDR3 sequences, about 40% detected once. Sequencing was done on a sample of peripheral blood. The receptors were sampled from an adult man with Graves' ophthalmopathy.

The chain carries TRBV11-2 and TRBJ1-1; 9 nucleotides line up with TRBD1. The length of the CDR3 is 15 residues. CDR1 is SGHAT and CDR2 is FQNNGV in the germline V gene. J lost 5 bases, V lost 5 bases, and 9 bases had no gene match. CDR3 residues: CASSPSGTGWTEAFF. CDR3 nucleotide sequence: TGTGCCAGCAGCCCCAGCGGGACAGGGTGGACTGAAGCTTTCTTT.

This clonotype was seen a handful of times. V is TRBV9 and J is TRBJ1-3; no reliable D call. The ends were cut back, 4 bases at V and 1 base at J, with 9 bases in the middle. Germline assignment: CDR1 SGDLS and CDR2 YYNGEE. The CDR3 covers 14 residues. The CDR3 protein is CASSFSESGNTIYF. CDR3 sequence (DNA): TGTGCCAGCAGCTTTTCCGAATCTGGAAACACCATATATTTT.

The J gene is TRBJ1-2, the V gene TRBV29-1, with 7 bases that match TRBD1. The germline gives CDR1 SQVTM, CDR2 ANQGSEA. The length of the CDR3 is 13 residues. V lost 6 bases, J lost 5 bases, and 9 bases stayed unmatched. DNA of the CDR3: TGCAGCGTCGCCGGGACAGCGTTGTATGGCTACACCTTC. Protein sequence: CSVAGTALYGYTF.

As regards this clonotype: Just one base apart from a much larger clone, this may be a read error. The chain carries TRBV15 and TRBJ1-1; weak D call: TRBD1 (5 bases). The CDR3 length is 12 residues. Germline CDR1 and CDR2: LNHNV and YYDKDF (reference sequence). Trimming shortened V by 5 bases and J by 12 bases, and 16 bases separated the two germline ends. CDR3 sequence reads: CATSHRGEETFF. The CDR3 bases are TGTGCCACCAGCCACCGGGGGGAGGAAACTTTCTTT.

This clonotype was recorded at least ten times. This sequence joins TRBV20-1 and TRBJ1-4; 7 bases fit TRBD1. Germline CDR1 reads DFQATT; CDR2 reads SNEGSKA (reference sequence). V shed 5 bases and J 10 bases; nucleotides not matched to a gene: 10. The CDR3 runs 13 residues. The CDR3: CSAFPGTASKLFF. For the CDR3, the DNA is TGCAGTGCTTTCCCAGGGACAGCTTCAAAACTGTTTTTT.

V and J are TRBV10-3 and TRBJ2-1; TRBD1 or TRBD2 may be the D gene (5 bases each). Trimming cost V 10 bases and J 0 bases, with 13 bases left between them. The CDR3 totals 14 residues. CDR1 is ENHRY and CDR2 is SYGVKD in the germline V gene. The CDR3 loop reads CATREQGSYNEQFF. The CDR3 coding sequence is TGTGCCACGAGGGAGCAGGGCTCCTACAATGAGCAGTTCTTC.

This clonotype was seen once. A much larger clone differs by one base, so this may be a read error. CDR3 region: CASSQVTGRDQPQHF. In nucleotides, the CDR3 is TGTGCCAGCAGCCAAGTCACAGGGAGGGATCAGCCCCAGCATTTT. The genes are TRBV4-2 and TRBJ1-5; the D gene is possibly TRBD1 (6 bases). Germline V gene lookup returns CDR1 LGHNA and CDR2 YNFKEQ. The CDR3 is 15 amino acids. Deletions cut 1 base from V and 5 bases from J, with 12 bases between.

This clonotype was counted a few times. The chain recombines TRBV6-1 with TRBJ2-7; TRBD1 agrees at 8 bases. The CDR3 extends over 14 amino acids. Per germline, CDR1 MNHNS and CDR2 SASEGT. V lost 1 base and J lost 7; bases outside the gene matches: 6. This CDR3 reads CASSEGGTGGEQYF. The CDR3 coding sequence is TGTGCCAGCAGTGAAGGAGGGACAGGAGGGGAGCAGTACTTC.

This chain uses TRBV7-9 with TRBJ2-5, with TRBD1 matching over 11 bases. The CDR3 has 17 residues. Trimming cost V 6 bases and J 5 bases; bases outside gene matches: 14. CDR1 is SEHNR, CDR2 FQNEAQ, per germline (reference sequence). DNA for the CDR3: TGTGCCAGCAGTGCTAAGCCCAGGACAGGGGGCGCCGAGACCCAGTACTTC. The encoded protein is CASSAKPRTGGAETQYF.

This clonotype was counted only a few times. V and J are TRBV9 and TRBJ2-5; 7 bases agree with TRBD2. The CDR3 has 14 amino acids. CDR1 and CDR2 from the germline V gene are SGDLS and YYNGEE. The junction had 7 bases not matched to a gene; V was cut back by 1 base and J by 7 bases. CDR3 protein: CASSVSLGGGTQYF. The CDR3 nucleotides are TGTGCCAGCAGCGTATCCTTGGGGGGGGGGACCCAGTACTTC.

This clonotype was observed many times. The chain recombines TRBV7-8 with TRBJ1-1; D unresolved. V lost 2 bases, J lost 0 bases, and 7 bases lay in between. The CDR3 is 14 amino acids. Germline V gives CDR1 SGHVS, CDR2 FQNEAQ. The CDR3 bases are TGTGCCAGCAGCTTACCAGCTGTGAACACTGAAGCTTTCTTT. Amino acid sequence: CASSLPAVNTEAFF.

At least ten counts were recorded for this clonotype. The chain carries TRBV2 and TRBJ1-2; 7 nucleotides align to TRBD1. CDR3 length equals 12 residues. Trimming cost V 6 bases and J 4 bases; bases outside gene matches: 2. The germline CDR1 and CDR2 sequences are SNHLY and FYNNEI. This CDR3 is CASRGQPYGYTF. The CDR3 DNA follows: TGTGCCAGCAGGGGACAGCCCTATGGCTACACCTTC.

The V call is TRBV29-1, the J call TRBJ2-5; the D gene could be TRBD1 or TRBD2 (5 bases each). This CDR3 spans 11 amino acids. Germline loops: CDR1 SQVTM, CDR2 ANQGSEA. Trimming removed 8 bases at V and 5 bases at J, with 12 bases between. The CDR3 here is CSLDWGETQYF. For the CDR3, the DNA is TGCAGCTTAGACTGGGGGGAGACCCAGTACTTC. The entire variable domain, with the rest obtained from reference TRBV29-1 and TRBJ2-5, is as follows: SAVISQKPSRDICQRGTSLTIQCQVDSQVTMMFWYRQQPGQSLTLIATANQGSEATYESGFVIDKFPISRPNLTFSTLTVSNMSPEDSSIYLCSLDWGETQYFGPGTRLLVL.

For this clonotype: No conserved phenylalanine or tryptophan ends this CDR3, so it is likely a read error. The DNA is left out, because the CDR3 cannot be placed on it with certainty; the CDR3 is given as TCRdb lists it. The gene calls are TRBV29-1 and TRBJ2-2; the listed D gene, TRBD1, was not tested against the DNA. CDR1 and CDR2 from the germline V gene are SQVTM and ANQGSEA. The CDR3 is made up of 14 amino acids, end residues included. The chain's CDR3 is CSVGGTPGSGELCA.

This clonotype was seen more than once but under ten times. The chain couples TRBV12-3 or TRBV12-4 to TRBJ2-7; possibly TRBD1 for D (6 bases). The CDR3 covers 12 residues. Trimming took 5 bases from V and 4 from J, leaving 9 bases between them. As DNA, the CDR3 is TGTGCCAGCAGTCCGGACAGATACGAGCAGTACTTC. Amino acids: CASSPDRYEQYF.

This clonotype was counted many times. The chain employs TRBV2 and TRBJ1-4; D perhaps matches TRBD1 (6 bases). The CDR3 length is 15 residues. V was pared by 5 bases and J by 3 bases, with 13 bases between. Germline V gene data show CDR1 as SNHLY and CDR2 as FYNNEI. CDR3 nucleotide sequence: TGTGCCAGCAGTAGGACGGGACAACCTAATGAAAAACTGTTTTTT. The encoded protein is CASSRTGQPNEKLFF.